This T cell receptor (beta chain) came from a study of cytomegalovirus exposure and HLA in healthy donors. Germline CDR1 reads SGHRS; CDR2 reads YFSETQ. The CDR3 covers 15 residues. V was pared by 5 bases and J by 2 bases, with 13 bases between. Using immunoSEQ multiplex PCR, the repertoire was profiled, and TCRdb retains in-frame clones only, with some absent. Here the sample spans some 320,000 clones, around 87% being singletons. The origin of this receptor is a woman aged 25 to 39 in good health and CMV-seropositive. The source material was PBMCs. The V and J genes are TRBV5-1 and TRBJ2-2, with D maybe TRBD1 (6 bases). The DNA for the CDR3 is TGCGCCAGCAGAACCGGGACAAGTAACACCGGGGAGCTGTTTTTT. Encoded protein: CASRTGTSNTGELFF. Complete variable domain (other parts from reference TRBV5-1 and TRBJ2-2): KAGVTQTPRYLIKTRGQQVTLSCSPISGHRSVSWYQQTPGQGLQFLFEYFSETQRNKGNFPGRFSGRQFSNSRSEMNVSTLELGDSALYLCASRTGTSNTGELFFGEGSRLTVL.